A selection of T cell receptor beta chains follows, all from one sample in a study of T cells in localized non-small cell lung cancer. Measured with immunoSEQ multiplex PCR; TCRdb has only the in-frame clones, and not every one. The data hold about 34,000 clones, with almost 90% observed a single time. The source material was peripheral blood, sampled before any cancer treatment. All receptors derive from a woman aged 35-75 years with stage I lung adenocarcinoma. Each CDR3 is given with its conserved first and last residue. D genes are given only for firm matches. Size is stated for part of the rows, as once, few or many counts, or as a class when the clone is expanded.

D gene,clone size,J gene,V gene,CDR3 DNA,CDR3 protein
NA,NA,TRBJ2-7,TRBV5-6,TGTGCCAGCAGCTTGACAGAATACGAGCAGTACTTC,CASSLTEYEQYF
NA,NA,TRBJ1-1,TRBV7-6,TGTGCCAGCAGCTACACACGGAACACTGAAGCTTTCTTT,CASSYTRNTEAFF
NA,NA,TRBJ1-5,TRBV5-4,TGTGCCAGCAGCGTCCCAGCCAGGGTTCGGTTCCAGCCCCAGCATTTT,CASSVPARVRFQPQHF
TRBD1,NA,TRBJ1-5,TRBV6-5,TGTGCCAGCAGTTTGCGGACAGGGGGAAGCAATCAGCCCCAGCATTTT,CASSLRTGGSNQPQHF
NA,NA,TRBJ1-3,TRBV25-1,TGTGCCAGCAGTGAATCAGCGGGGGCTGGAAACACCATATATTTT,CASSESAGAGNTIYF
TRBD1,few,TRBJ1-3,TRBV16,TGTGCCAGCAGCTCTCCCCAGACAGGGAGAAACACCATATATTTT,CASSSPQTGRNTIYF
NA,NA,TRBJ2-7,TRBV25-1,TGTGCCAGCAGTCCACCCCGAGGGGCAAGTCGGGAGTACGAGCAGTACTTC,CASSPPRGASREYEQYF
TRBD1,NA,TRBJ1-5,TRBV5-4,TGTGCCAGCAGCTTGGGGCAGGGGGATCAGCCCCAGCATTTT,CASSLGQGDQPQHF
TRBD1,NA,TRBJ1-3,TRBV29-1,TGCAGCGTGGGGACAGGGCCAGGAAACACCATATATTTT,CSVGTGPGNTIYF
NA,once,TRBJ2-7,TRBV6-5,TGTGCCAGCAGTTACTCGACACAGGCCGAGCAGTACTTC,CASSYSTQAEQYF
NA,NA,TRBJ2-1,TRBV6-1,TGTGCCAGCAGTGGCGGGGGCGTCTCCTACAATGAGCAGTTCTTC,CASSGGGVSYNEQFF
NA,NA,TRBJ2-7,TRBV9,TGTGCCAGCAGCGTAGGCGGGGTTCCTCTTTCCTACGAGCAGTACTTC,CASSVGGVPLSYEQYF
NA,NA,TRBJ2-5,TRBV10-1,TGCGCCAGCAGTCAGGGACCGCTCCAAGAGACCCAGTACTTC,CASSQGPLQETQYF
NA,NA,TRBJ2-1,TRBV11-2,TGTGCCAGCAGCTTAGGCGTAGTGGGGCAGTTCTTC,CASSLGVVGQFF
NA,once,TRBJ1-5,TRBV23-1,TGCGCCAGCAGTCCACGGAACCAGGGCCGCCAGCCCCAGCATTTT,CASSPRNQGRQPQHF
NA,NA,TRBJ1-2,TRBV14,TGTGCCAGCAGCCAAGATCCCGCGGATTATGGCTACACCTTC,CASSQDPADYGYTF
NA,once,TRBJ1-4,TRBV5-6,TGTGCCAGCAGCCAGGATGAAAAACTGTTTTTT,CASSQDEKLFF
TRBD2,NA,TRBJ2-1,TRBV11-2,TGTGCCAGCAGCCCCACGACTAGCGGGGGCCTAAGCTCCTACAATGAGCAGTTCTTC,CASSPTTSGGLSSYNEQFF
NA,NA,TRBJ2-7,TRBV28,TGTGCCAGCAGCTCCACTTTTACCTACGAGCAGTACTTC,CASSSTFTYEQYF
NA,NA,TRBJ2-3,TRBV11-2,TGTGCCAGCAGCCAAGGACAATTCACAGATACGCAGTATTTT,CASSQGQFTDTQYF
NA,NA,TRBJ1-1,TRBV27,TGTGCCAGCAAAACGACAATGAACACTGAAGCTTTCTTT,CASKTTMNTEAFF
NA,once,TRBJ2-2,TRBV9,TGTGCCAGCAGCGGACGACTTAGACCAGACACCGGGGAGCTGTTTTTT,CASSGRLRPDTGELFF
TRBD1,NA,TRBJ2-2,TRBV7-9,TGTGCCAGCAGCCACAGAGACAGGGGCCAAACCGGGGAGCTGTTTTTT,CASSHRDRGQTGELFF
NA,NA,TRBJ1-1,TRBV9,TGTGCCAGCAGCGCGGACACCCGGGGTTCTGAAGCTTTCTTT,CASSADTRGSEAFF
TRBD1,NA,TRBJ2-1,TRBV9,TGTGCCAGCAGCGTCCGGGACAGCCAATACAATGAGCAGTTCTTC,CASSVRDSQYNEQFF
NA,NA,TRBJ2-2,TRBV27,TGTGCCAGCAGTCTACTAACGGTAAACACCGGGGAGCTGTTTTTT,CASSLLTVNTGELFF
TRBD2,NA,TRBJ2-1,TRBV6-5,TGTGCCAGCAGTGCGGGGGGCTCCTACAATGAGCAGTTCTTC,CASSAGGSYNEQFF
NA,NA,TRBJ2-2,TRBV27,TGTGCCAGCAGCCTTCTAGTCCCCTCGTGGACCGGGGAGCTGTTTTTT,CASSLLVPSWTGELFF
NA,NA,TRBJ1-1,TRBV5-4,TGTGCCAGCAGCTTGGATCGGGGCCGAAAAATGAACACTGAAGCTTTCTTT,CASSLDRGRKMNTEAFF
TRBD1,NA,TRBJ1-3,TRBV7-9,TGTGCCAGCAGCCTGAGGGGGCCTGGAAACACCATATATTTT,CASSLRGPGNTIYF
NA,NA,TRBJ2-3,TRBV7-2,TGTGCCAGCAGCTCCTACGGAGGGGGACGCACAGATACGCAGTATTTT,CASSSYGGGRTDTQYF
NA,few,TRBJ1-3,TRBV4-2,TGTGCCAGCAGCCAAGAGCGCGAACCTGGAAACACCATATATTTT,CASSQEREPGNTIYF
TRBD1,once,TRBJ1-1,TRBV7-9,TGTGCCAGCAGCCGACAGGGCGGGAACACTGAAGCTTTCTTT,CASSRQGGNTEAFF
NA,NA,TRBJ2-7,TRBV7-2,TGTGCCAGCAGCTTTACCAGCTACGAGCAGTACTTC,CASSFTSYEQYF
NA,NA,TRBJ2-1,TRBV5-4,TGTGCCAGCAGCTTGGATGGGTTGAGCTCCTACAATGAGCAGTTCTTC,CASSLDGLSSYNEQFF
TRBD1,NA,TRBJ2-7,TRBV5-4,TGTGCCAGCAGCCCAAATCGGGACAGGAGCCCCTACGAGCAGTACTTC,CASSPNRDRSPYEQYF
NA,NA,TRBJ2-1,TRBV15,TGTGCCACCAGCAGAGTGGACTACAATGAGCAGTTCTTC,CATSRVDYNEQFF
NA,NA,TRBJ1-1,TRBV7-2,TGTGCCAGCAGCTTAGCGCAGGGTGGCACTGAAGCTTTCTTT,CASSLAQGGTEAFF
TRBD1,NA,TRBJ1-5,TRBV14,TGTGCCAGCAGCCCCCGAGGGACAGTTGATCAGCCCCAGCATTTT,CASSPRGTVDQPQHF
TRBD1,few,TRBJ2-7,TRBV11-2,TGTGCCAGCAGCTTAGAGTCGGGACAGCCAAGAAGCTCCTACGAGCAGTACTTC,CASSLESGQPRSSYEQYF
NA,NA,TRBJ1-3,TRBV9,TGTGCCAGCAGCCTTAGGGAATACTCTGGAAACACCATATATTTT,CASSLREYSGNTIYF
NA,NA,TRBJ2-1,TRBV5-1,TGCGCCAGCAGTCTGTCAGGAGTACTTGAGCAGTTCTTC,CASSLSGVLEQFF